This T cell receptor beta chain was identified in a study of shared clonotypes between healthy human individuals. The study's findings and limits: Relative to memory subsets, naive subsets generally showed larger estimated richness. Lower generation probabilities were found for non-shared clonotypes than for those shared by all four donors.

Replicate PCRs run on sorted subsets employed around 200 ng DNA, approximately 30,000 T cell genomes. Assay: immunoSEQ multiplex PCR; the TCRdb copy retains only in-frame clones and omits some. The repertoire has approximately 1.4 million clones, about 98% of them found once; the top ten carry roughly 0.42%. Healthy adults negative for HIV, lacking recent acute infections or vaccinations, served as donors. The CDR3 spans 14 residues. The germline V gene encodes CDR1 ENHRY and CDR2 SYGVKD. The V end lost 0 bases, the J end lost 4 bases, and 9 bases lay between the germline ends. Concerning this clone: Its cognate antigen is unknown.

Sequencing input: naive CD4+ T cells sorted from blood. The subset was: CD45RA+ positively selected. This rearrangement joins TRBV10-3 to TRBJ2-5, with a weak D call TRBD1 (6 bases). This receptor was obtained from a man aged 25-45 years in good health. The DNA of the CDR3 is TGTGCCATCAGTGAGTCCGGACAGTTAGAGACCCAGTACTTC. It yields the protein CAISESGQLETQYF.